Listed below are T cell receptor beta chains from one sample, sequenced in a study of shared clonotypes between healthy human individuals. The method was immunoSEQ multiplex PCR; TCRdb's version includes in-frame clones alone and lacks a portion of them. The repertoire holds under 1,100,000 clones, with under 80% as singletons. The sample consisted of memory CD4+ T cells sorted from blood. These receptors came from a young man in good health. Each CDR3 is given with its conserved first and last residue. The D gene is left open where the match is weak. Only some rows state a clone size, as once, few, many or a class for expanded clones.

TRBJ1-4	TRBD1	TRBV5-1	-	CASSPDRGGTNEKLFF	TGCGCCAGCAGTCCCGACAGGGGCGGAACTAATGAAAAACTGTTTTTT
TRBJ1-1	-	TRBV10-2	-	CASSADRGAFF	TGCGCCAGCAGTGCGGATCGGGGAGCTTTCTTT
TRBJ1-3	TRBD1	TRBV15	many	CATSRPQTGPGNTIYF	TGTGCCACCAGCAGACCCCAGACAGGGCCCGGAAACACCATATATTTT
TRBJ2-5	TRBD2	TRBV20-1	-	CSPGGRETQYF	TGCAGTCCGGGAGGGCGGGAGACCCAGTACTTC
TRBJ1-1	-	TRBV18	few	CASSPRPGGNTEAFF	TGTGCCAGCTCACCCCGGCCAGGTGGGAACACTGAAGCTTTCTTT
TRBJ1-4	TRBD1	TRBV11-2	few	CASSPIRTGANEKLFF	TGTGCCAGCAGCCCTATTCGGACAGGGGCTAATGAAAAACTGTTTTTT
TRBJ2-3	-	TRBV7-3	-	CASSQDRSTDTQYF	TGTGCCAGCAGCCAGGACAGAAGCACAGATACGCAGTATTTT
TRBJ2-1	TRBD1	TRBV2	-	CASRRTGASIGEQFF	TGTGCCAGCAGAAGGACAGGGGCCTCGATTGGTGAGCAGTTCTTC
TRBJ2-1	-	TRBV10-3	-	CAIIGVPAGEQFF	TGTGCCATCATTGGGGTCCCGGCGGGTGAGCAGTTCTTC
TRBJ1-2	-	TRBV7-2	-	CASSMRTGTNYGYTF	TGTGCCAGCAGCATGCGGACGGGAACTAACTATGGCTACACCTTC
TRBJ2-2	-	TRBV27	once	CASSLEGPNTGELFF	TGTGCCAGCAGTTTAGAGGGACCAAACACCGGGGAGCTGTTTTTT
TRBJ2-3	-	TRBV5-4	-	CASSRAGHISTDTQYF	TGTGCCAGCAGTCGGGCGGGACACATTAGCACAGATACGCAGTATTTT
TRBJ2-3	-	TRBV5-6	-	CASSNRASTDTQYF	TGTGCCAGCAGCAACAGAGCGAGCACAGATACGCAGTATTTT
TRBJ2-3	TRBD2	TRBV18	-	CASSRRSGAADTQYF	TGTGCCAGCTCTCGTAGGAGCGGGGCCGCAGATACGCAGTATTTT
TRBJ1-6	-	TRBV19	once	CASSPQGRGDPLHF	TGTGCCAGTAGTCCACAGGGTCGGGGAGATCCCCTCCACTTT
TRBJ2-1	TRBD2	TRBV19	-	CASSILAGGLHEQFF	TGTGCCAGTAGTATTCTAGCGGGAGGGCTGCATGAGCAGTTCTTC
TRBJ2-1	-	TRBV5-6	-	CASSLRYNEQFF	TGTGCCAGCAGCTTGCGGTACAATGAGCAGTTCTTC
TRBJ2-3	-	TRBV15	once	CATSRGGTGSTDTQYF	TGTGCCACCAGCAGAGGGGGGACCGGGAGCACAGATACGCAGTATTTT
TRBJ1-2	TRBD1	TRBV7-2	-	CASSRRDRVDGYTF	TGTGCCAGCAGCCGCCGGGACAGGGTGGATGGCTACACCTTC
TRBJ2-1	-	TRBV5-8	-	CASSQQGFTLYNEQFF	TGTGCCAGCAGCCAACAGGGCTTCACCCTTTACAATGAGCAGTTCTTC
TRBJ2-5	TRBD1	TRBV29-1	-	CSVYPGQLQETQYF	TGCAGCGTCTATCCGGGACAGCTTCAAGAGACCCAGTACTTC
TRBJ2-3	TRBD2	TRBV6-5	-	CASSYKAGGRTDTQYF	TGTGCCAGCAGTTACAAGGCGGGGGGCCGCACAGATACGCAGTATTTT
TRBJ1-1	-	TRBV9	-	CASSVEIDTEAFF	TGTGCCAGCAGCGTAGAGATCGACACTGAAGCTTTCTTT
TRBJ1-1	-	TRBV5-6	-	CASSPLDVGATEAFF	TGTGCCAGCAGCCCCCTCGATGTGGGGGCGACTGAAGCTTTCTTT
TRBJ1-5	TRBD1	TRBV6-6	-	CASRGDRGGDQPQHF	TGTGCCAGCAGGGGTGACAGGGGAGGAGATCAGCCCCAGCATTTT
TRBJ2-5	-	TRBV15	-	CATSRDGEGQETQYF	TGTGCCACCAGCAGAGATGGGGAAGGGCAAGAGACCCAGTACTTC
TRBJ2-1	TRBD2	TRBV4-1	-	CASSQTGGLAVPSYNEQFF	TGCGCCAGCAGCCAGACAGGGGGACTAGCGGTCCCCTCCTACAATGAGCAGTTCTTC
TRBJ2-6	TRBD2	TRBV5-1	-	CASSLGRGNSGANVLTF	TGCGCCAGCAGCTTGGGGCGGGGGAACTCTGGGGCCAACGTCCTGACTTTC
TRBJ2-5	TRBD2	TRBV28	-	CASRGAGGRWETQYF	TGTGCCAGCAGGGGCGCGGGGGGGCGGTGGGAGACCCAGTACTTC
TRBJ2-7	-	TRBV7-6	-	CASSLKPGPYEQYF	TGTGCCAGCAGCCTAAAACCGGGACCCTACGAGCAGTACTTC
TRBJ1-6	TRBD1	TRBV6-6	few	CASTTGDVSPLHF	TGTGCCAGTACGACAGGGGATGTGTCACCCCTCCACTTT
TRBJ2-5	-	TRBV7-2	-	CASSLAGGVETQYF	TGTGCCAGCAGCTTAGCGGGGGGCGTCGAGACCCAGTACTTC
TRBJ2-3	TRBD1	TRBV7-3	-	CASSSSRDRWQYF	TGTGCCAGCAGCTCCAGTCGGGACAGGTGGCAGTATTTT
TRBJ1-3	-	TRBV6-1	-	CASSELGNTIYF	TGTGCCAGCAGTGAGCTTGGAAACACCATATATTTT
TRBJ2-2	-	TRBV10-3	-	CATRGGADTGELFF	TGTGCCACTAGAGGGGGGGCGGACACCGGGGAGCTGTTTTTT
TRBJ2-5	TRBD2	TRBV5-1	-	CASSPGLAGGPETQYF	TGCGCCAGCAGCCCGGGACTAGCGGGAGGGCCAGAGACCCAGTACTTC
TRBJ2-3	TRBD2	TRBV10-1	few	CASSEGVGGAADTQYF	TGCGCCAGCAGTGAGGGGGTCGGGGGGGCAGCAGATACGCAGTATTTT
TRBJ1-3	-	TRBV11-3	-	CASSPRDTNSGNTIYF	TGTGCCAGCAGCCCCCGGGACACCAACTCTGGAAACACCATATATTTT
TRBJ2-2	-	TRBV23-1	few	CASSRIHNTGELFF	TGCGCCAGCAGTCGCATACACAACACCGGGGAGCTGTTTTTT
TRBJ1-1	TRBD1	TRBV7-9	many	CASSYGTGINTEAFF	TGTGCCAGCAGCTACGGGACAGGGATAAACACTGAAGCTTTCTTT
TRBJ2-2	TRBD2	TRBV5-6	-	CASSRRLAGTGELFF	TGTGCCAGCAGCAGGAGGTTAGCGGGGACCGGGGAGCTGTTTTTT
TRBJ2-3	-	TRBV7-9	-	CASSLVLDTDTQYF	TGTGCCAGCAGCTTAGTCCTAGACACAGATACGCAGTATTTT
TRBJ2-5	TRBD1	TRBV7-3	-	CASSQTGTETQYF	TGTGCCAGCAGCCAGACAGGGACGGAGACCCAGTACTTC
TRBJ2-7	-	TRBV14	-	CASSQVMGSSYEQYF	TGTGCCAGCAGCCAAGTTATGGGCTCCTCCTACGAGCAGTACTTC
TRBJ1-6	TRBD1	TRBV18	-	CASSKGQNNSPLHF	TGTGCCAGCTCAAAGGGACAGAATAATTCACCCCTCCACTTT
TRBJ1-6	-	TRBV4-1	-	CASSQDRSNSPLHF	TGCGCCAGCAGCCAAGACAGGTCTAATTCACCCCTCCACTTT
TRBJ2-5	-	TRBV11-2	-	CASSIFFGGGTQETQYF	TGTGCCAGCAGCATTTTTTTCGGGGGCGGGACCCAAGAGACCCAGTACTTC
TRBJ2-3	TRBD2	TRBV29-1	-	CSVEETGLAGAKDTQYF	TGCAGCGTTGAAGAAACGGGACTAGCGGGGGCGAAGGATACGCAGTATTTT
TRBJ1-2	-	TRBV28	once	CASSLQSLYGYTF	TGTGCCAGCAGTCTCCAGAGCCTCTATGGCTACACCTTC
TRBJ2-3	-	TRBV2	-	CASNPETDTQYF	TGTGCCAGCAACCCGGAGACAGATACGCAGTATTTT
TRBJ2-2	TRBD1	TRBV11-1	-	CASSLDDRDTGELFF	TGTGCCAGCAGCTTAGATGACAGGGACACCGGGGAGCTGTTTTTT
TRBJ2-2	TRBD1	TRBV5-1	few	CASNTDRGSVTGELFF	TGCGCCAGCAACACGGACAGGGGGTCGGTGACCGGGGAGCTGTTTTTT
TRBJ2-5	TRBD1	TRBV11-3	-	CASSLGQGSSLETQYF	TGTGCCAGCAGCTTGGGACAGGGTTCATCCCTAGAGACCCAGTACTTC
TRBJ1-3	-	TRBV6-5	-	CASSPAGSGNTIYF	TGTGCCAGCAGTCCCGCCGGCTCTGGAAACACCATATATTTT
TRBJ2-3	-	TRBV18	many	CASSPVGGPSTDTQYF	TGTGCCAGCTCACCGGTTGGCGGGCCTAGCACAGATACGCAGTATTTT